The present TCR beta chain was sequenced within a study of blood T cell repertoires in COVID-19. Whole-study context: Sample material is recorded as cDNA or gDNA derived from T cells, B-cell-depleted T cells, or PBMCs.

From germline, CDR1 is SGHAT and CDR2 FQNNGV. The CDR3 spans 15 residues. V lost 1 base and J lost 3; bases outside the gene matches: 2. This table comes from immunoSEQ multiplex PCR, and its TCRdb copy is limited to in-frame clones, with some not included. The sample includes about 130,000 clones, about 83% seen only once; the top ten take approximately 10%. The clonotype comes from a man aged 55-75 years with acute or convalescent COVID-19. The rearrangement joins TRBV11-2 to TRBJ1-2, with 10 bases aligning to TRBD1. Sequences were obtained from peripheral blood. The CDR3 bases are TGTGCCAGCAGCTTAGGGGACAGGGGTTACTATGGCTACACCTTC. As protein: CASSLGDRGYYGYTF.